The clone carrying this T cell receptor (beta chain) was recorded a few times. Its antigen is currently unknown. The CDR3 loop spans 15 amino acids. Per germline, CDR1 LNHDA and CDR2 SQIVND (reference sequence). V lost 4 bases and J lost 5, with 14 bases in between. TCRdb redid the calling of the 5' RACE reads with MiXCR, one entry per CDR3 protein. The table records about 83,000 distinct CDR3 sequences, 9% to 15% of them present only once. The record originates from a study of early T cells in non-severe SARS-CoV-2 infection. Findings and caveats of the study: VDJdb matches were skewed toward anti-spike CD8 T cell responses.

The chain is built from TRBV19 and TRBJ2-2; a possible D gene is TRBD1 (5 bases). The sequence came from an adult who was a healthcare worker with PCR-confirmed SARS-CoV-2 infection or an uninfected control (not recorded which). Sequencing input: whole blood. CDR3 sequence: CASSTKGAPTGELFF. CDR3 DNA sequence: TGTGCCAGTAGTACGAAAGGGGCCCCGACCGGGGAGCTGTTTTTT.